This T cell receptor (beta chain) was obtained from a study of T cell repertoires in cytomegalovirus infection. Study in general: CMV epitopes that were recently identified and HLA-C-restricted were used alongside well-studied HLA-B-restricted ones. Through public TCR beta signatures, both CMV infection and matching HLA type were indicated. Findings of the study overall: Individuals carrying CMV plus the relevant HLA were identified by cumulative frequency of public TCR beta families.

To note about this clonotype: The antigen is undetermined.

MiXCR, run by TCRdb on the reads, gives a single entry per CDR3 protein. The sample yields about 85,000 distinct CDR3 sequences, roughly half seen once. The sample consisted of CD8+ T cells from cultured PBMCs, taken from culture after CMV antigen stimulation. This receptor was taken from a human donor in good health (CMV status not recorded). Some clones in this sample may be carry-over from other donors' samples.

The CDR3 sequence is CASSLQLNTEAFF. CDR3 bases: TGTGCCAGCAGTTTACAGCTGAACACTGAAGCTTTCTTT. The V call is TRBV27, the J call TRBJ1-1; D gene unclear. The germline V and J ends were trimmed by 2 bases and 0 bases, with 4 bases remaining between them. The CDR3 sequence is 13 residues long. The germline CDR1 and CDR2 sequences are MNHEY and SMNVEV (reference sequence).